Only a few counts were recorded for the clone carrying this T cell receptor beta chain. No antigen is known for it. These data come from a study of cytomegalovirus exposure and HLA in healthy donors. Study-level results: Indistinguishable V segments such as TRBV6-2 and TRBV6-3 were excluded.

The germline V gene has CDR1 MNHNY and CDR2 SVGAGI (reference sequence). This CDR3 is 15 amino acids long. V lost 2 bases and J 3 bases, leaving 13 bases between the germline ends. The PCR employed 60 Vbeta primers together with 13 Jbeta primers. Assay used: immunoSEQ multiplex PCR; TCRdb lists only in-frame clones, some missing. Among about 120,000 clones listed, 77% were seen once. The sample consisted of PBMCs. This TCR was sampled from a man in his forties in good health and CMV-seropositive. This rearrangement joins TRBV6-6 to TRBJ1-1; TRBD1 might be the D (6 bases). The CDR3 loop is CASSYIGGADTEAFF. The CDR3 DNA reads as TGTGCCAGCAGTTACATAGGGGGTGCGGACACTGAAGCTTTCTTT.